This TCR beta chain was observed in a study of cytomegalovirus exposure and HLA in healthy donors. It was with 60 Vbeta and 13 Jbeta primers that the PCR ran. Repertoires were generated with immunoSEQ multiplex PCR, while TCRdb's copy carries only in-frame clones and drops some. The sample lists fewer than 130,000 clones, roughly 69% occurring once. Unmatched junction bases numbered 9, after V lost 2 bases and J lost 10 bases. Germline CDR1 is SGHKS and CDR2 is YYEKEE (reference sequence). The CDR3 extends over 14 amino acids. This sequence joins TRBV5-5 and TRBJ2-1, with 7 bases aligning to TRBD1. Input material: PBMCs. The source is a young man in good health and CMV-seropositive. The CDR3: CASSFTRTGLEQFF. The CDR3 DNA reads TGTGCCAGCAGCTTTACAAGGACAGGTCTCGAGCAGTTCTTC.